What follows describes a single TCR beta chain. Authors' data handling: Amplification of reference gene primers was used by the study to estimate nucleated cell counts. Using immunoSEQ multiplex PCR, the repertoire was profiled, and TCRdb retains in-frame clones only, with some absent. Clonal size and the V and J genes are those of that table, whereas D and trimming came from the DNA. The repertoire holds 65,000 to 70,000 clones, with approximately 86% as singletons. Trimming removed 1 base from V and 5 bases from J, with 11 bases in between. The germline V gene encodes CDR1 LGHDT and CDR2 YNNKEL (reference sequence). The CDR3 spans 14 residues. This record comes from a study of blood T cell repertoires in COVID-19. About the study: The analysed material was cDNA or gDNA that came from T cells, B-cell-depleted T cells, or PBMCs.

This TCR was recovered from an elderly man with active COVID-19. Sequencing was done on a sample of peripheral blood. The chain is built from TRBV3-1 (or the pseudogene TRBV3-2) and TRBJ1-2; the D is unclear. CDR3 residues: CASSQGVSGYGYTF. The DNA of the CDR3 is TGTGCCAGCAGCCAAGGGGTTTCGGGGTATGGCTACACCTTC.